This TCR beta chain was retrieved from a study of early T cells in non-severe SARS-CoV-2 infection. The overall study: The study sequenced bulk RNA from unsorted whole blood, with chains unpaired.

Overall study results and limits: The matching step, a VDJdb search, favored anti-spike CD8 responses and missed private and CD4 specificities.

With respect to this clonotype: The antigen remains unidentified.

Unique molecular identifiers (one per individual cDNA molecule) were attached. Each CDR3 protein gets one entry after TCRdb re-called the 5' RACE reads with MiXCR. This sample yields tens of thousands of distinct CDR3 sequences, of which under 11% are seen a single time; just over 8% belongs to the top ten. The junction had 15 bases not matched to a gene; V was cut back by 10 bases and J by 4 bases. The CDR3 totals 17 residues. The source is an adult who was a healthcare worker with PCR-confirmed SARS-CoV-2 infection or an uninfected control (not recorded which). The J gene is TRBJ2-2, the V gene TRBV12-3 or TRBV12-4; 10 nucleotides line up with TRBD2. The sequences come from whole blood, collected at baseline. The CDR3 region is CANAPPEGLAITGELFF. The CDR3 region has the DNA TGTGCCAATGCCCCCCCGGAGGGACTAGCGATCACCGGGGAGCTGTTTTTT.